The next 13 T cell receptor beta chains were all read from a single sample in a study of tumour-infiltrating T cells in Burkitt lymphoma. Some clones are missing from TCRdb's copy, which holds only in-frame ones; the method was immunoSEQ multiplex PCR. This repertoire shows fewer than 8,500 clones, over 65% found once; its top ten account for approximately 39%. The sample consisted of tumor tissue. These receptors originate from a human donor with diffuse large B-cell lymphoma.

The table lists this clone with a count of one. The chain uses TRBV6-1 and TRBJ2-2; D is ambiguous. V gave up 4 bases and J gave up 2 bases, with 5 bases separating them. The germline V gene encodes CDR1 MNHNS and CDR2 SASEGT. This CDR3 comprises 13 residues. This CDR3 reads CASSGGNTGELFF. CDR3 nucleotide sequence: TGTGCCAGCAGTGGGGGAAACACCGGGGAGCTGTTTTTT.

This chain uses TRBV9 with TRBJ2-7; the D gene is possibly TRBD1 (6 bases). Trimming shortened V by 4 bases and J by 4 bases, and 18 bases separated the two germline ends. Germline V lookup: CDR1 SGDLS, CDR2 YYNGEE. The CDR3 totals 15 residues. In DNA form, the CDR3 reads TGTGCCAGCAGCCCCCAGGGGTCCTCTGTTTACGAGCAGTACTTC. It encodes CASSPQGSSVYEQYF.

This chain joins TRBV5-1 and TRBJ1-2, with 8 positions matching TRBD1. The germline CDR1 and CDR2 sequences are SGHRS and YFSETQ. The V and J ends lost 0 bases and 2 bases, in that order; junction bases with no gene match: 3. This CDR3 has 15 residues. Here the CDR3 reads CASSLVQGGNYGYTF. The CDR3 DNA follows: TGCGCCAGCAGCTTGGTACAGGGGGGAAACTATGGCTACACCTTC.

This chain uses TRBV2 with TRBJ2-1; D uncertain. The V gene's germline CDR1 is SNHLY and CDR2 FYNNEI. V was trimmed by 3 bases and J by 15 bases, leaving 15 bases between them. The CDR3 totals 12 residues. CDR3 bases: TGTGCCAGCAGTGAGGCGGTCTGGAATATGTTCTTC. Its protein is CASSEAVWNMFF.

The CDR3 sequence: CASRSSGISTDTQYF. In DNA, the CDR3 is TGTGCCAGCAGATCTAGCGGGATTAGCACAGATACGCAGTATTTT. The V gene is TRBV5-4, the J gene TRBJ2-3; 9 bases map to TRBD2. The germline gives CDR1 SGHNT, CDR2 YYREEE (reference sequence). This CDR3 is built from 15 residues. After removal of 5 bases from V and 0 bases from J, the junction contained 4 bases not matched to a gene.

Written as DNA, the CDR3 is TGTGCCAGCAGCTCAACTTTTGCAACTAATGAAAAACTGTTTTTT. Its protein is CASSSTFATNEKLFF. The chain carries TRBV13 and TRBJ1-4; no clear D. Germline assignment: CDR1 PRHDT and CDR2 FYEKMQ (reference sequence). This CDR3 spans 15 amino acids. With 4 bases removed from V and 0 bases from J, the gap between germline ends came to 9 bases.

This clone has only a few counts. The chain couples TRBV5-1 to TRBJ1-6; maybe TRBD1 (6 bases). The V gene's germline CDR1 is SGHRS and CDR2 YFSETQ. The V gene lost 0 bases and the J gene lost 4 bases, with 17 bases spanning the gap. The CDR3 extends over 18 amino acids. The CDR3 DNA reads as TGCGCCAGCAGCTTGGAAGGGGTCAGGGGATTTTATAATTCACCCCTCCACTTT. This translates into CASSLEGVRGFYNSPLHF.

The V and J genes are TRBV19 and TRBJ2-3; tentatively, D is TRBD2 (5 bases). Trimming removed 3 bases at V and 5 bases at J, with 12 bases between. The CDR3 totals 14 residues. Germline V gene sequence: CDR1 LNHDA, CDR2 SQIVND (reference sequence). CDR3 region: CASSIKLGVDTQYF. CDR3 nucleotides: TGTGCCAGTAGTATCAAACTAGGAGTAGATACGCAGTATTTT.

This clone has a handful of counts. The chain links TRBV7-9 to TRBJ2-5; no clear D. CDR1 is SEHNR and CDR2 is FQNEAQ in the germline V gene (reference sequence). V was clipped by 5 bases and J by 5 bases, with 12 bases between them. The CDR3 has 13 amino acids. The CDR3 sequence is CASSRSRIETQYF. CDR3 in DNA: TGTGCCAGCAGCCGTTCGCGTATCGAGACCCAGTACTTC. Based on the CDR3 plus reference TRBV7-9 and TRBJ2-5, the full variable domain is DTGVSQNPRHKITKRGQNVTFRCDPISEHNRLYWYRQTLGQGPEFLTYFQNEAQLEKSRLLSDRFSAERPKGSFSTLEIQRTEQGDSAMYLCASSRSRIETQYFGPGTRLLVL.

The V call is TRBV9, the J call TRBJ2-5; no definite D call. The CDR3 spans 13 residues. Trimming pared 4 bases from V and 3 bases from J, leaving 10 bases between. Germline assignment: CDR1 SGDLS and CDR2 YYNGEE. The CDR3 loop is CASSPSPEETQYF. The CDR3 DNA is TGTGCCAGCAGCCCCAGCCCCGAAGAGACCCAGTACTTC.

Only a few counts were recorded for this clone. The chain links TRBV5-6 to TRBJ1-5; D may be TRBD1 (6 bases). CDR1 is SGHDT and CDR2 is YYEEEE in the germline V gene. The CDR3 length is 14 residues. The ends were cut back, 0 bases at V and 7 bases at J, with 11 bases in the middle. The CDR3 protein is CASSLEGGGQPQHF. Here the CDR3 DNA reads TGTGCCAGCAGCTTGGAGGGGGGTGGGCAGCCCCAGCATTTT.

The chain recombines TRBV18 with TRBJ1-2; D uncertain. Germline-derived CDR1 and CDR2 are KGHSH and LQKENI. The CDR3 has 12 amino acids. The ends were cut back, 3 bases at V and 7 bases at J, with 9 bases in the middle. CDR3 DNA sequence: TGTGCCAGCTCACCTGTTCGCGGTGGCTACACCTTC. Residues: CASSPVRGGYTF.

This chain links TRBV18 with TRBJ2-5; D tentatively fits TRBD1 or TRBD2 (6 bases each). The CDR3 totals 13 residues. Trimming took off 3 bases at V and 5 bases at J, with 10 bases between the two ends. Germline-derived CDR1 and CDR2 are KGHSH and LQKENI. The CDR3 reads CASSPSGAETQYF. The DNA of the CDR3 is TGTGCCAGCTCACCCTCGGGGGCGGAGACCCAGTACTTC.